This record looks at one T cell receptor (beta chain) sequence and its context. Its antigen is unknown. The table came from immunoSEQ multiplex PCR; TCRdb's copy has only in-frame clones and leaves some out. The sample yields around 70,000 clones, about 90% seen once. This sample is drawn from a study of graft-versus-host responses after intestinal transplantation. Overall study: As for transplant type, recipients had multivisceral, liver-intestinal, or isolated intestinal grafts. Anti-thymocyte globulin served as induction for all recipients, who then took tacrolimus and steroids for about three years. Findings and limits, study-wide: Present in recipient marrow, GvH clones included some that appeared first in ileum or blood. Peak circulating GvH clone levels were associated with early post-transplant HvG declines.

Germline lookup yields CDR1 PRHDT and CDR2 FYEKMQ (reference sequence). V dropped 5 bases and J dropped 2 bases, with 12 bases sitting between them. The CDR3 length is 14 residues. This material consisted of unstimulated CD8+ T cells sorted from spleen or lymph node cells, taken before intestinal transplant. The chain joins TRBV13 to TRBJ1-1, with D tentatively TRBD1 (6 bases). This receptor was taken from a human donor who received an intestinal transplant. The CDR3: CASSPWGGNTEAFF. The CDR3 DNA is TGTGCCAGCAGCCCTTGGGGGGGCAACACTGAAGCTTTCTTT.